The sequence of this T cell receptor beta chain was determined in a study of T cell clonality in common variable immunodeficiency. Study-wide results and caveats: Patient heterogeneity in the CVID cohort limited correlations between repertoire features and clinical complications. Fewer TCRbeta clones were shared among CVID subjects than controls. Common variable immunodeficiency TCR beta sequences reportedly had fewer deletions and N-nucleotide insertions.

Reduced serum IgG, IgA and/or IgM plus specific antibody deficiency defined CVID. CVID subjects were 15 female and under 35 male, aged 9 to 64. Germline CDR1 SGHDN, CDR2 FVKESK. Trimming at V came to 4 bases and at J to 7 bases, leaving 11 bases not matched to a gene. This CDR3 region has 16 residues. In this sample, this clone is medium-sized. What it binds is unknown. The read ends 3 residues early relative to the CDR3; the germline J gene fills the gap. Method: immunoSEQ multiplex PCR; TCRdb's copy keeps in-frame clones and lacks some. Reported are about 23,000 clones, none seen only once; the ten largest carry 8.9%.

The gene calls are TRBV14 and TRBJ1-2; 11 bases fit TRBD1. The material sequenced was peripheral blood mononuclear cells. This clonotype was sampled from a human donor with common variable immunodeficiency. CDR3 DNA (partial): TGTGCCAGCAGCCCCTACCTTGGGACAGGGGGAAGTGGC. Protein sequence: CASSPYLGTGGSG. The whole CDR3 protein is CASSPYLGTGGSGYTF.